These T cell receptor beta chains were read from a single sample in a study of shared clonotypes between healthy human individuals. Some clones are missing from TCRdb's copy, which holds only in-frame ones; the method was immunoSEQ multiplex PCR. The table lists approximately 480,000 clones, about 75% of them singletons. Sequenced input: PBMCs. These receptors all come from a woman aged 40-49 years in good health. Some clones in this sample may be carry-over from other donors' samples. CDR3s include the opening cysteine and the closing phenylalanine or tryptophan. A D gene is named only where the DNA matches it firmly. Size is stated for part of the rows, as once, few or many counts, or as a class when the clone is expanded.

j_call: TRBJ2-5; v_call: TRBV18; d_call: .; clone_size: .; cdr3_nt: TGTGCCAGCTCACCAGGGGAAGTTACCCAGTACTTC; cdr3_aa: CASSPGEVTQYF
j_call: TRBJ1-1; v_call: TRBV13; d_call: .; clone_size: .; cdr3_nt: TGTGCCAGCAGCTTAGGGATGGGGGAGGGCACTGAAGCTTTCTTT; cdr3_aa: CASSLGMGEGTEAFF
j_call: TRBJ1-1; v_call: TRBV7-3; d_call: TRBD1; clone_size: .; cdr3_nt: TGTGCCAGCAGCCCCCGACAGGGAAACACTGAAGCTTTCTTT; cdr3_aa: CASSPRQGNTEAFF
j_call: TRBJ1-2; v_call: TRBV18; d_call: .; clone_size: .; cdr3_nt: TGTGCCAGCTCACCTCCGGGAGGGTTAAACTATGGCTACACCTTC; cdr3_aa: CASSPPGGLNYGYTF
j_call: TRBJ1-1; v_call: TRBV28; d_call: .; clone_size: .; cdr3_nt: TGTGCCAGCAGTTTGTGGGGGCGGAGGGGGAACACTGAAGCTTTCTTT; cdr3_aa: CASSLWGRRGNTEAFF
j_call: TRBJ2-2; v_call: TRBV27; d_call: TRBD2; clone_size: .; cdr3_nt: TGTGCCAGCAGTCCGGGACTAGCGGGGACCGGGGAGCTGTTTTTT; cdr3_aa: CASSPGLAGTGELFF
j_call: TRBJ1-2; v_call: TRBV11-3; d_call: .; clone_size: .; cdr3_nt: TGTGCCAGCAGCTACGACACTGGCTATGGCTACACCTTC; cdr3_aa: CASSYDTGYGYTF
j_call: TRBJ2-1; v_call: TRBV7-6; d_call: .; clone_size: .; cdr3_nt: TGTGCCAGCAGCTGGGATCGCTACAATGAGCAGTTCTTC; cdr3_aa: CASSWDRYNEQFF
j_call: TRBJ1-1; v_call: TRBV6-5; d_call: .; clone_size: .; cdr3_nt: TGTGCCAGCAGTTACTCGAACACTGAAGCTTTCTTT; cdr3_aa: CASSYSNTEAFF
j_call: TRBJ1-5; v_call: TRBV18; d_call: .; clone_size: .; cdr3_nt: TGTGCCAGCTCACCACCGGGGGGGAGGGAGAATCAGCCCCAGCATTTT; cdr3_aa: CASSPPGGRENQPQHF
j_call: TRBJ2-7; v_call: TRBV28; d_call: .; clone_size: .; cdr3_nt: TGTGCCAGCAGTTTAGCCCGACTAGGCCACGAGCAGTACTTC; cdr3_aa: CASSLARLGHEQYF
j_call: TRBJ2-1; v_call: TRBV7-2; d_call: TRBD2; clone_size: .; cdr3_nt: TGTGCCAGCAGCTTAGCAGGGACTAGCGGGAACCCTACATATAATGAGCAGTTCTTC; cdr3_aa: CASSLAGTSGNPTYNEQFF
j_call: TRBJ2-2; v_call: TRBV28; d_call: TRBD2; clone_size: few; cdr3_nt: TGTGCCAGCAGTTTCGGCGGGAGGACGAACACCGGGGAGCTGTTTTTT; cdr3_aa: CASSFGGRTNTGELFF
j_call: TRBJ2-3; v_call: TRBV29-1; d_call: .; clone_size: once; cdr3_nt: TGCAGCGTTGATGGGACCACCACAGATACGCAGTATTTT; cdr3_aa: CSVDGTTTDTQYF
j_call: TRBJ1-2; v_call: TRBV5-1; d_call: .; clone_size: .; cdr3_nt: TGCGCCAGCAGCTTGGTGGTCAGCAATAACTATGGCTACACCTTC; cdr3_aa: CASSLVVSNNYGYTF
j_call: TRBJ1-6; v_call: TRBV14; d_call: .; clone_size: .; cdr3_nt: TGTGCCAGCAGCCAAAGCAAGGAGGCCTATAATTCACCCCTCCACTTT; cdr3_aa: CASSQSKEAYNSPLHF
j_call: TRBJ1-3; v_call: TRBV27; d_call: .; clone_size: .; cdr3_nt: TGTGCCAGCAGTACGACAGCATACCGTGGAAACACCATATATTTT; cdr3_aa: CASSTTAYRGNTIYF
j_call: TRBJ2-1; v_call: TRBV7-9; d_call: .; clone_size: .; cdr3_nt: TGTGCCAGCAGCTTAGCTAGCTGGGATGAGCAGTTCTTC; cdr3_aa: CASSLASWDEQFF
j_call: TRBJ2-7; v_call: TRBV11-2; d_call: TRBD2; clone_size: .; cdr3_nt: TGTGCCAGCAGCTCGACTAGCGGGAGGGCCTACGCCTACGAGCAGTACTTC; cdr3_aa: CASSSTSGRAYAYEQYF
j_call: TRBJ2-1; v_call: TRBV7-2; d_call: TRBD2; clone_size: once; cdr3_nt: TGTGCCAGCAGCTTAGTTACCGGGAGGGGAAATGAGCAGTTCTTC; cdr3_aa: CASSLVTGRGNEQFF
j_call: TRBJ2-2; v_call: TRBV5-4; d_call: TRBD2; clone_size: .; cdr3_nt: TGTGCCAGCAGCCCTAGCGGCCGCTCGGCTGGGGAGCTGTTTTTT; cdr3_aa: CASSPSGRSAGELFF
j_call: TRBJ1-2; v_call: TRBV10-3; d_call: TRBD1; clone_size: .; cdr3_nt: TGTGCCATCAGTGATAGACAGGGGGCCTTCTATGGCTACACCTTC; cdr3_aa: CAISDRQGAFYGYTF
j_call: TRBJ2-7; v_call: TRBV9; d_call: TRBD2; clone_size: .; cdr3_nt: TGTGCCAGCAGCGCCGGACTAGCGGGATCCTACGAGCAGTACTTC; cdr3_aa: CASSAGLAGSYEQYF
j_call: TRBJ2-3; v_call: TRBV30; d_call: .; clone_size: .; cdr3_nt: TGTGCCTGGACTCTAACCGGGTCCACAGATACGCAGTATTTT; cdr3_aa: CAWTLTGSTDTQYF
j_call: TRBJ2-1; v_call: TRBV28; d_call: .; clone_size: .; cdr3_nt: TGTGCCAGCAGTTTAGAGGGAGCAGCGCCCAGCTCCTACAATGAGCAGTTCTTC; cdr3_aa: CASSLEGAAPSSYNEQFF
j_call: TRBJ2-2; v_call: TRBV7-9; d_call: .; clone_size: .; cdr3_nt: TGTGCCAGCAGCTTCACACCAACAGGGTCGGCCGGGGAGCTGTTTTTT; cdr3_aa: CASSFTPTGSAGELFF
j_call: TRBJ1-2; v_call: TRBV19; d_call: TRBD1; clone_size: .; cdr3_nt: TGTGCCAGTAGTCTAATGGACAGGGGACCCTATGGCTACACCTTC; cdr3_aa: CASSLMDRGPYGYTF
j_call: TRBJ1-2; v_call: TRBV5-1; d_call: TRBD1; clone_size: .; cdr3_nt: TGCGCCAGCAGAGCGGCCTACAGGGGCCCGGACTATGGCTACACCTTC; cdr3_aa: CASRAAYRGPDYGYTF
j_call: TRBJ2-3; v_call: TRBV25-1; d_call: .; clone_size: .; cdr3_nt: TGTGCCACCCTTGGCGGGACCAGCACAGATACGCAGTATTTT; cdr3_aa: CATLGGTSTDTQYF
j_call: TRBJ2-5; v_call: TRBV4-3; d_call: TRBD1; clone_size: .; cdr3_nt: TGCGCCAGCAGCCAAGCCCTGACAGGGTGGCAGACCCAGTACTTC; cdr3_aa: CASSQALTGWQTQYF
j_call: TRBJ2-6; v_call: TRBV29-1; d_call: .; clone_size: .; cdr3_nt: TGCAGCGTTGAAATGGTCTCTGGGGCCAACGTCCTGACTTTC; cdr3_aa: CSVEMVSGANVLTF
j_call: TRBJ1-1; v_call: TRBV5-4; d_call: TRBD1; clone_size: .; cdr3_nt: TGTGCCAGCAGCTTGCAGGACAGGGTGACTGAAGCTTTCTTT; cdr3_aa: CASSLQDRVTEAFF
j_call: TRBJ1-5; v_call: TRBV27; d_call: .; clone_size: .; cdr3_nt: TGTGCCAGCAGCCGGGGGTCGAGTCAGCCCCAGCATTTT; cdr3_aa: CASSRGSSQPQHF
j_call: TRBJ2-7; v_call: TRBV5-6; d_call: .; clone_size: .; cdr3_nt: TGTGCCAGCAGCTTCTTCCGCGGCTACGAGCAGTACTTC; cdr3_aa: CASSFFRGYEQYF
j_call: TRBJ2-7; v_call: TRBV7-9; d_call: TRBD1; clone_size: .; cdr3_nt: TGTGCCAGCAGCTGGACAGGCGAGCAGTACTTC; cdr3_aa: CASSWTGEQYF
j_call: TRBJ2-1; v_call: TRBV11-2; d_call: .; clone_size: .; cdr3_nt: TGTGCCAGCAGCATGACTCTTAGCTCCTACAATGAGCAGTTCTTC; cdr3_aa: CASSMTLSSYNEQFF
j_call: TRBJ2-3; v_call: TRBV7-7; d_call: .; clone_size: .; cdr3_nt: TGTGCCAGCAGCTCCGGGAACACAGATACGCAGTATTTT; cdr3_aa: CASSSGNTDTQYF
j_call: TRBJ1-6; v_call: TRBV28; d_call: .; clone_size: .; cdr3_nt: TGTGCCAGCAGTCTCGGGGGAGGGGATAATTCACCCCTCCACTTT; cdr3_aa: CASSLGGGDNSPLHF
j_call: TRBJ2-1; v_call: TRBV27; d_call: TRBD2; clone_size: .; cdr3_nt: TGTGCCAGCAAAACTAGCGGGAGGATGAATGAGCAGTTCTTC; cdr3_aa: CASKTSGRMNEQFF
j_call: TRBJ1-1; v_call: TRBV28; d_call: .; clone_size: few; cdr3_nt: TGTGCCAGCAGTTTCGGGAAAACAGGCGGTGAAGCTTTCTTT; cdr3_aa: CASSFGKTGGEAFF
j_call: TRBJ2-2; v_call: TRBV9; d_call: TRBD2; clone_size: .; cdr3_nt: TGTGCCAGCAGCGTAGCGGGACTAGCCTCCAACACCGGGGAGCTGTTTTTT; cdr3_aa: CASSVAGLASNTGELFF
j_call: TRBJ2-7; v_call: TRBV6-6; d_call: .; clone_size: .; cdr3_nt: TGTGCCAGCAGCCTGTCCCCAGTGAGGGACTACGAGCAGTACTTC; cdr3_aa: CASSLSPVRDYEQYF
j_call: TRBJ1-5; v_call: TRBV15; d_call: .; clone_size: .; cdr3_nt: TGTGCCACCAGCAGAGATCAGAACAATCAGCCCCAGCATTTT; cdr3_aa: CATSRDQNNQPQHF